This T cell receptor beta chain was sequenced in a study of somatic mutations in cytotoxic T cells in rheumatoid arthritis. Broader study findings: For 8 of 65 patients, a single CD8+ clone accounted for more than 20% of CD8+ cells.

As concerns this clone: The antigen is not known.

How the authors handled the data: Published virus-specific TCRB sequences found rare matches among patient CD8+ clones larger than 1%. Profiling relied on immunoSEQ multiplex PCR, and the TCRdb table lists in-frame clones only, not all of them. V and J calls and clone size are as listed in that table; D and trimming were resolved from the DNA. There are approximately 30,000 clones in the sample; around 86% occur only once, and 7.5% to 10% lies in the top ten. V shed 3 bases, J shed 1 base, and the junction held 9 bases outside the gene matches. Germline V gene lookup returns CDR1 SNHLY and CDR2 FYNNEI. This CDR3 is 17 amino acids long.

This receptor was obtained from an adult with rheumatoid arthritis. The sequenced sample consisted of CD8+ T cells sorted from blood. The rearrangement links TRBV2 to TRBJ2-1; 7 bases are a match to TRBD2. The CDR3 sequence is CASSDISAGRSYNEQFF. The CDR3 nucleotides read TGTGCCAGCAGTGACATCTCAGCGGGACGATCCTACAATGAGCAGTTCTTC.